The subject of this entry is one T cell receptor beta chain. Using immunoSEQ multiplex PCR, the repertoire was profiled, and TCRdb retains in-frame clones only, with some absent. The sample includes about 170,000 clones, roughly 92% seen only once; the top ten take 1.3%. The data belong to a study of control samples from healthy donors and cancer patients. The receptor comes from a woman aged 18-30 years in good health. The sequencing input was blood.

The CDR3 is CASSEAVGQGSDTQYF. In nucleotides, the CDR3 is TGTGCCAGCAGTGAAGCAGTGGGACAGGGCTCAGATACGCAGTATTTT. This chain connects TRBV6-1 to TRBJ2-3, with 9 bases lining up with TRBD1. After removal of 0 bases from V and 4 bases from J, the junction contained 5 bases not matched to a gene. The CDR3 totals 16 residues. Per the germline V gene, CDR1 is MNHNS and CDR2 is SASEGT.